This T cell receptor beta chain derives from a study of patients and donors after allogeneic stem cell transplantation. The germline V gene encodes CDR1 ENHRY and CDR2 SYGVKD. This CDR3 has 17 residues. V trimming: 2 bases; J trimming: 1 base; junction bases outside the gene matches: 4. Each CDR3 protein gets one entry after TCRdb re-called the RT-PCR reads with MiXCR. The sample includes some 7,600 distinct CDR3 sequences, about 9.9% of them seen just once. The chain combines TRBV10-3 with TRBJ2-3; TRBD2 agrees at 12 bases. This clonotype originated in a human donor who was either an allogeneic HSCT recipient or a stem cell or donor lymphocyte infusion donor (not recorded which). It is not recorded whose cells these are; they may come from a transplant donor. Sample: blood, either unsorted or a sorted T cell fraction (not recorded which). As DNA, the CDR3 is TGTGCCATCAGTGAGACACTAGCGGGGGGACGCACAGATACGCAGTATTTT. Residues: CAISETLAGGRTDTQYF.